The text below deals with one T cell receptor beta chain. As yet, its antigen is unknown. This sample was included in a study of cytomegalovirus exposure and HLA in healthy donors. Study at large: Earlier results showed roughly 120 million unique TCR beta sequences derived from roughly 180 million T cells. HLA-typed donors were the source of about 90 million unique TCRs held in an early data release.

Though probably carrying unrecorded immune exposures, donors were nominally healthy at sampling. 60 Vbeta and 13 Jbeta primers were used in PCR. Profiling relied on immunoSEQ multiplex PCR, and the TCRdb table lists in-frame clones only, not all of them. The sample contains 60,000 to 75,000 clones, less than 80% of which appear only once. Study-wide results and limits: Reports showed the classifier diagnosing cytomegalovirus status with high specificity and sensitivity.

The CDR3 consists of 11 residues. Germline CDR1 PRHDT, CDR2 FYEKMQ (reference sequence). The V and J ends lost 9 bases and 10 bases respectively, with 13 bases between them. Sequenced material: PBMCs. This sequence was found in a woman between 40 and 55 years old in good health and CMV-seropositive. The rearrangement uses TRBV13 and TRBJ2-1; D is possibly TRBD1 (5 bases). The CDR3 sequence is CASSREREQFF. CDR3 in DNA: TGTGCCAGTTCCAGGGAAAGGGAGCAGTTCTTC.